A single sample gave rise to the 7 T cell receptor beta chains below, sequenced in a study of long-term antiretroviral therapy in people with HIV. The run of the v3.0 immunoSEQ assay was at survey level. Generated by immunoSEQ multiplex PCR, the TCRdb table keeps only in-frame clones and is missing some. This sample yields 24,000 or so clones, of which 85% to 95% are seen a single time; about 10% belongs to the top ten. Specimen: unsorted PBMCs, collected 7.6 years after starting antiretroviral therapy. Receptors originate from a woman between 40 and 50 years old with HIV.

V and J are TRBV6-5 and TRBJ2-1; the D is unclear. The V end lost 8 bases, the J end lost 2 bases, and 7 bases lay between the germline ends. The CDR3 length is 12 residues. CDR1 and CDR2 (germline): MNHEY, SVGAGI. CDR3 sequence: CASSSPYNEQFF. CDR3 in DNA: TGTGCCAGCTCCTCCCCCTACAATGAGCAGTTCTTC.

This rearrangement joins TRBV7-9 to TRBJ1-2; D gene unclear. Trimming removed 3 bases at V and 2 bases at J, with 13 bases between. The CDR3 is 15 amino acids. CDR1 and CDR2 (germline): SEHNR, FQNEAQ (reference sequence). The DNA of the CDR3 is TGTGCCAGCAGCTTTACCCCCTCGGGGAACTATGGCTACACCTTC. Translated: CASSFTPSGNYGYTF.

J is TRBJ2-7 and V is TRBV4-3; D gene ambiguous. Trimming left V 0 bases short and J 7 bases short, with 13 bases between. Germline-derived CDR1 and CDR2 are LGHNA and YSLEER. CDR3 length equals 14 residues. The CDR3 nucleotides are TGCGCCAGCAGCCAAGACCTCCTTCTACGGGAGCAGTACTTC. Amino acid sequence: CASSQDLLLREQYF.

The V gene is TRBV11-2, the J gene TRBJ2-7; no clear D gene. Germline values: CDR1 SGHAT, CDR2 FQNNGV. The CDR3 runs 13 residues. The V gene lost 0 bases and the J gene lost 6 bases, with 9 bases spanning the gap. The CDR3 sequence is CASSLEGPSEQYF. DNA of the CDR3: TGTGCCAGCAGCTTAGAAGGACCCTCCGAGCAGTACTTC.

This chain joins TRBV18 and TRBJ1-5; no clear D. V was cut by 5 bases and J by 5 bases, with 10 bases left in between. The CDR3 has 13 residues. Germline-derived CDR1 and CDR2 are KGHSH and LQKENI. CDR3 region: CASSTGRDQPQHF. Here the CDR3 DNA reads TGTGCCAGCTCAACCGGACGGGATCAGCCCCAGCATTTT.

The chain employs TRBV2 and TRBJ2-5, with D uncertain. V was clipped by 3 bases and J by 1 base, with 15 bases between them. CDR3 size: 16 residues. CDR1 is SNHLY, CDR2 FYNNEI, per germline. CDR3 region: CASSEVGGASQETQYF. The CDR3 DNA follows: TGTGCCAGCAGTGAGGTTGGCGGAGCTAGCCAAGAGACCCAGTACTTC.

The chain carries TRBV5-1 and TRBJ2-1, with 9 bases that match TRBD2. CDR3 length: 14 amino acids. Trimming cost V 3 bases and J 6 bases; bases outside gene matches: 4. CDR1 and CDR2 (germline): SGHRS, YFSETQ. Written as DNA, the CDR3 is TGCGCCAGCAGCTCGTTAGCGGGGGCCAATGAGCAGTTCTTC. It yields the protein CASSSLAGANEQFF.